The present TCR beta chain was sequenced within a study of type 1 regulatory T cells. At the level of the study: T-allo10 is a Tr1-enriched, alloantigen-specific CD4 T cell product made in vitro. Study conclusions and caveats: Compared with non-type 1 regulatory T cells, type 1 regulatory T cells showed a more restricted TCR repertoire.

TCRdb re-analysed the reads in MiXCR, keeping a single row per CDR3 protein. The sample gives 60,000 to 70,000 distinct CDR3 sequences, approximately 47% of which show up once; about 2% is in the top ten. In this sample, this clonotype turned up a few times. Its antigen is unknown. Germline CDR1 DFQATT, CDR2 SNEGSKA (reference sequence). The CDR3 spans 11 residues. Trimming cost V 6 bases and J 11 bases; bases outside gene matches: 9. This chain connects TRBV20-1 to TRBJ1-1; 7 bases align to TRBD1. The sequence was obtained from a human donor in good health. The sequencing input was cultured non-Tr1 T cells, either the whole culture or a sorted T cell fraction (not recorded which). The chain's CDR3 is CSAPDREGAFF. The CDR3 DNA sequence: TGCAGTGCCCCTGACAGGGAAGGGGCTTTCTTT.